Included here is one T cell receptor beta chain sequence, with context. The sample originates from a study of T-cell memory formation after mild COVID-19. The CDR3 runs to 11 residues. Deletions cut 4 bases from V and 8 bases from J, with 11 bases between. Germline V gene data show CDR1 as SQVTM and CDR2 as ANQGSEA. TCRdb re-called the 5' RACE reads through MiXCR, storing one row per CDR3 protein. Among around 320,000 distinct CDR3 sequences listed, 13% to 15% were seen once. The TCR was taken from a man between 18 and 29 years old who had mild COVID-19 (a few samples of this study predate the infection). Cell type and time point are not known. The rearrangement joins TRBV29-1 to TRBJ1-1; maybe TRBD1 (6 bases). Sequenced sample: PBMCs or a T cell subset sorted from them (not recorded which). CDR3 coding DNA: TGCAGCGTTGTCCCAGGGGCGGAAGCTTTCTTT. Its translation: CSVVPGAEAFF.